This T cell receptor (beta chain) derives from a study of T cell responses to AZD1222 COVID-19 vaccine. The V end was cut by 3 bases, the J end by 5 bases, with 10 bases between. Germline V lookup: CDR1 MNHEY, CDR2 SMNVEV (reference sequence). This CDR3 spans 13 amino acids. Clones were read by immunoSEQ multiplex PCR, and TCRdb kept only the in-frame ones, dropping some. Here the sample spans tens of thousands of clones, 70% to 90% being singletons. V is TRBV27 and J is TRBJ2-5, with D hard to call. The specimen was peripheral blood, collected 28 days after the second AZD1222 dose. The TCR comes from an adult who received the AZD1222 COVID-19 vaccine. CDR3: CASSFGPAETQYF. As DNA, the CDR3 is TGTGCCAGCAGTTTCGGACCTGCGGAGACCCAGTACTTC.